The present T cell receptor (beta chain) was sequenced within a study of blood T cells in healthy people across ages. Study-level information: About one barcoded beta molecule per two T cells was captured by template switching. Broader study findings: TCR beta diversity per million T cells fell roughly linearly with age.

Alongside a J-beta primer mix, a sample-barcoded 5' primer served in a second PCR lasting roughly 7 to 11 cycles. TCRdb re-derived calls from the 5' RACE reads in MiXCR, one entry per CDR3 protein. Here the sample spans 1.5 million or so distinct CDR3 sequences, approximately 40% being singletons. Germline V gene lookup returns CDR1 KGHSH and CDR2 LQKENI. Trimming took 3 bases from V and 7 from J, leaving 4 bases between them. This CDR3 contains 12 residues. This clonotype was seen only a few times. Its matching antigen is unknown. The authors drew roughly 9.8 milliliters of peripheral blood from each donor. The amount of total RNA extracted per sample was at least 5.5 micrograms.

The chain couples TRBV18 to TRBJ1-6; D unresolved. Sequencing was carried out using blood. This TCR was recovered from a woman aged 18 to 35 in good health. CDR3 loop: CASSPENSPLHF. CDR3 coding DNA: TGTGCCAGCTCACCGGAAAATTCACCCCTCCACTTT.